These 28 T cell receptor beta chains share one sample of origin, sequenced in a study of early T cells in non-severe SARS-CoV-2 infection. From the 5' RACE reads, TCRdb called clonotypes with MiXCR, one entry per CDR3 protein. The sample consists of some 29,000 distinct CDR3 sequences, about 4.5% of them appearing once. The sample comprised whole blood. These receptors originate from an adult who was a healthcare worker with PCR-confirmed SARS-CoV-2 infection or an uninfected control (not recorded which).

This clonotype occurred many times. This chain joins TRBV6-2 or TRBV6-3 and TRBJ1-1; D gene ambiguous. V gave up 3 bases and J gave up 2 bases, with 4 bases separating them. The CDR3 runs 12 residues. Germline CDR1 is MNHEY and CDR2 is SVGEGT. CDR3: CASSYFNTEAFF. CDR3 in DNA: TGTGCCAGCAGTTATTTCAACACTGAAGCTTTCTTT.

Ten or more counts support this clonotype. The chain couples TRBV11-3 to TRBJ2-5, with TRBD1 identical over 9 bases. In germline, CDR1 is SGHNT, CDR2 YENEEA. CDR3 size: 14 residues. V gave up 5 bases and J gave up 5 bases; unmatched junction bases: 6. The CDR3 loop reads CASSPYRGLETQYF. DNA of the CDR3: TGTGCCAGCAGCCCGTACAGGGGGCTTGAGACCCAGTACTTC.

The table lists this clonotype with a few counts. For the CDR3, the DNA is TGTGCCATCAGCGGGACAGCGAACACTGAAGCTTTCTTT. Translating gives CAISGTANTEAFF. The chain links TRBV10-3 to TRBJ1-1; 7 nucleotides line up with TRBD1. V lost 6 bases to trimming and J lost 1 base; unmatched junction nucleotides: 2. The CDR3 extends over 13 amino acids. CDR1 ENHRY and CDR2 SYGVKD come from the germline V gene.

There are many counts of this clonotype. This chain connects TRBV10-3 to TRBJ1-2; perhaps TRBD1 as D (5 bases). Germline V gene data show CDR1 as ENHRY and CDR2 as SYGVKD. This CDR3 is 12 amino acids long. Trimming took 8 bases from V and 4 from J, leaving 11 bases between them. The CDR3 sequence: CAIGTGGYGYTF. CDR3 in DNA: TGTGCCATCGGTACAGGCGGCTATGGCTACACCTTC.

This clonotype was picked up many times. The chain employs TRBV25-1 and TRBJ2-2; 9 nucleotides agree with TRBD1. The germline V gene encodes CDR1 MGHDK and CDR2 SYGVNS. The length of the CDR3 is 18 residues. V lost 3 bases to trimming and J lost 7 bases; unmatched junction nucleotides: 15. The CDR3 is CASSEDYAGTGWSGELFF. The CDR3 coding sequence is TGTGCCAGCAGTGAGGATTACGCCGGGACAGGGTGGAGCGGGGAGCTGTTTTTT.

This clonotype has ten or more counts. J is TRBJ1-3 and V is TRBV24-1; 9 bases align to TRBD1. The trim removed 5 bases at V and 3 bases at J, leaving 7 bases unmatched. CDR3 size: 16 residues. CDR1 is KGHDR, CDR2 SFDVKD, per germline. The CDR3 DNA sequence: TGTGCCACCAGTGCCTGGGGACAGGGTAATGGAAACACCATATATTTT. Translation: CATSAWGQGNGNTIYF.

This clonotype was recorded at least ten times. This chain connects TRBV12-5 to TRBJ2-2; the match to TRBD1 covers 9 bases. The length of the CDR3 is 15 residues. Germline assignment: CDR1 LGHNT and CDR2 FRNRAP. V was clipped by 5 bases and J by 4 bases; unmatched bases: 5. Here the CDR3 reads CASGAGQGSTGELFF. The CDR3, as DNA: TGTGCTAGTGGTGCGGGACAGGGCTCCACCGGGGAGCTGTTTTTT.

This clonotype appeared many times. The V gene is TRBV29-1, the J gene TRBJ2-7; D gene uncertain. The length of the CDR3 is 13 residues. Germline V gene data show CDR1 as SQVTM and CDR2 as ANQGSEA. V shed 3 bases and J shed 1 base, with 10 bases lying between them. CDR3 nucleotides: TGCAGCGTTGAGAGACCCGGGTCCTACGAGCAGTACTTC. Its translation is CSVERPGSYEQYF.

In its sample, this clonotype was seen many times. The chain recombines TRBV9 with TRBJ2-1, with D possibly being TRBD2 (6 bases). The germline CDR1 and CDR2 sequences are SGDLS and YYNGEE. This CDR3 is 13 amino acids long. Trimming left V 0 bases short and J 5 bases short, with 6 bases between. CDR3 amino acids: CASSVGGDNEQFF. The CDR3, as DNA: TGTGCCAGCAGCGTAGGCGGGGACAATGAGCAGTTCTTC.

This clonotype was seen repeatedly, ten times or more. The rearrangement uses TRBV3-1 and TRBJ1-2; 7 nucleotides line up with TRBD1. V lost 2 bases and J lost 7; bases outside the gene matches: 7. The V gene's germline CDR1 is LGHDT and CDR2 YNNKEL (reference sequence). This CDR3 contains 14 residues. CDR3 coding DNA: TGTGCCAGCAGCCAATTCACAGGGGAACGTGGCTACACCTTC. Protein: CASSQFTGERGYTF.

The chain links TRBV9 to TRBJ2-7; possibly TRBD1 for D (5 bases). From germline, CDR1 is SGDLS and CDR2 YYNGEE. Between the trimmed V and J ends, which lost 0 bases and 2 bases, there was a span of 12 bases. This CDR3 is 15 amino acids long. The CDR3 loop reads CASSVADSLPYEQYF. In DNA form, the CDR3 reads TGTGCCAGCAGCGTAGCCGACAGCCTACCCTACGAGCAGTACTTC.

The chain has TRBV5-1 and TRBJ2-2; possibly TRBD1 or TRBD2 for D (5 bases each). Germline V CDR1 and CDR2: SGHRS, YFSETQ. The CDR3 consists of 14 residues. Trimming cost V 4 bases and J 6 bases, with 13 bases left between them. Written as DNA, the CDR3 is TGCGCCAGCAGCACCGACTCGGGGCCCGGGGAGCTGTTTTTT. It codes for CASSTDSGPGELFF.

J is TRBJ2-7 and V is TRBV6-2 or TRBV6-3; 10 bases match TRBD2. The junction had 8 bases not matched to a gene; V was cut back by 7 bases and J by 2 bases. This CDR3 spans 15 amino acids. Germline loops: CDR1 MNHEY, CDR2 SVGEGT. The CDR3: CASIKGLASAYEQYF. The CDR3 region has the DNA TGTGCCAGCATCAAGGGACTAGCGAGCGCCTACGAGCAGTACTTC.

This clonotype showed up just a few times. This chain links TRBV19 with TRBJ2-6; tentatively, D is TRBD1 (6 bases). Trimming stripped 5 bases from V and 4 bases from J, with 6 bases between. Germline-derived CDR1 and CDR2 are LNHDA and SQIVND (reference sequence). This CDR3 comprises 13 residues. The DNA of the CDR3 is TGTGCCAGTAGTGGACAGGGGGCCAACGTCCTGACTTTC. This sequence encodes CASSGQGANVLTF.

Note on this clonotype: This may be a read error: a much more frequent sequence differs by one nucleotide. The chain has TRBV27 and TRBJ1-2; D is perhaps TRBD1 (6 bases). The CDR3 loop spans 14 amino acids. CDR1 MNHEY and CDR2 SMNVEV come from the germline V gene (reference sequence). For the CDR3, the DNA is TGTCCCAGCAGTCCCCTAGGGGGGACCTATGGCTACACCTTC. Translation: CPSSPLGGTYGYTF.

This clonotype was counted ten times or more. J is TRBJ1-1 and V is TRBV14; D not resolved. The CDR3 runs 12 residues. The germline V gene encodes CDR1 SGHDN and CDR2 FVKESK. Trimming cost V 3 bases and J 3 bases, with 5 bases left between them. The CDR3 spells CASSHQYTEAFF. The CDR3 DNA reads TGTGCCAGCAGCCACCAGTACACTGAAGCTTTCTTT.

This clonotype was found many times. The gene calls are TRBV15 and TRBJ2-6; the match to TRBD1 covers 9 bases. CDR1 LNHNV and CDR2 YYDKDF come from the germline V gene (reference sequence). The CDR3 runs 19 residues. J lost 1 base, V lost 2 bases, and 9 bases had no gene match. The CDR3 DNA is TGTGCCACCAGCAGAAATAGGGGACAGGGCGTATCTGGGGCCAACGTCCTGACTTTC. Translation gives CATSRNRGQGVSGANVLTF.

This clonotype appeared many times. This chain uses TRBV18 with TRBJ2-1; no firm D call. The germline V and J ends were trimmed by 2 bases and 2 bases, with 7 bases remaining between them. This CDR3 region has 14 residues. Germline CDR1 and CDR2: KGHSH and LQKENI. The CDR3 sequence is CASSPTVTYNEQFF. For the CDR3, the DNA is TGTGCCAGCTCACCAACAGTGACCTACAATGAGCAGTTCTTC.

This clonotype was seen repeatedly, ten times or more. V and J are TRBV6-6 and TRBJ2-5; tentatively, D is TRBD1 (6 bases). Germline assignment: CDR1 MNHNY and CDR2 SVGAGI (reference sequence). The length of the CDR3 is 14 residues. The V gene lost 2 bases and the J gene lost 4 bases, with 11 bases spanning the gap. This CDR3 is CASSYGSRGETQYF. As DNA, the CDR3 is TGTGCCAGCAGTTACGGGTCCAGGGGAGAGACCCAGTACTTC.

This clonotype qualifies as medium-sized. The DNA of the CDR3 is TGCAGCGTTGAACTTCGGACTAGCGGGAGCGAGACCCAGTACTTC. It translates to CSVELRTSGSETQYF. The chain is built from TRBV29-1 and TRBJ2-5; TRBD2 agrees at 13 bases. Germline CDR1 is SQVTM and CDR2 is ANQGSEA. Germline trimming cut 2 bases from V and 5 bases from J; bases unmatched to any gene: 5. This CDR3 comprises 15 residues.

In its sample, this clonotype was seen once. A junction end diverges from the germline sequence, so it may reflect a read error. The genes are TRBV7-7 and TRBJ2-5; 9 bases match TRBD1. Germline V gene data show CDR1 as SSHAT and CDR2 as FNYEAQ (reference sequence). The CDR3 covers 15 residues. CDR3 nucleotides: TGTGCTAGCAGCTTAAGGGGACAGGGACAAGAGACCCAGTACTTC. It codes for CASSLRGQGQETQYF.

This clonotype was observed many times. The chain has TRBV15 and TRBJ2-1; TRBD2 is a possible D gene (6 bases). The CDR3 is 16 amino acids. Germline V gene lookup returns CDR1 LNHNV and CDR2 YYDKDF (reference sequence). V lost 0 bases and J lost 7, with 16 bases in between. The chain's CDR3 is CATSRDRPSGGNEQFF. The CDR3, as DNA: TGTGCCACCAGCAGAGATCGACCCAGTGGGGGGAATGAGCAGTTCTTC.

This clonotype was counted at least ten times. The chain recombines TRBV3-1 with TRBJ1-5; 7 bases match TRBD1. Germline V gene sequence: CDR1 LGHDT, CDR2 YNNKEL (reference sequence). The CDR3 loop spans 16 amino acids. The ends lost 2 bases at V and 2 bases at J; junction bases unmatched: 6. The CDR3 DNA is TGTGCCAGCAGCCAAATGGCAGGGGGTCGCAATCAGCCCCAGCATTTT. Its protein is CASSQMAGGRNQPQHF.

This clonotype was seen only a few times. The J gene is TRBJ2-3, the V gene TRBV29-1; D gene uncertain. CDR3 size: 13 residues. Trimming shortened V by 5 bases and J by 2 bases, and 11 bases separated the two germline ends. Germline V gene data show CDR1 as SQVTM and CDR2 as ANQGSEA. DNA of the CDR3: TGCAGCGTTCCGCGGCAGGTCACAGATACGCAGTATTTT. It codes for CSVPRQVTDTQYF.

This clonotype has a handful of counts. This chain joins TRBV27 and TRBJ1-6; TRBD1 matches at 7 bases. Germline-derived CDR1 and CDR2 are MNHEY and SMNVEV (reference sequence). CDR3 length: 15 amino acids. V shed 6 bases and J 3 bases; nucleotides not matched to a gene: 5. The CDR3 here is CASRRQGHYNSPLHF. In nucleotides, the CDR3 is TGTGCCAGCAGGAGACAGGGACACTATAATTCACCCCTCCACTTT.

This clonotype was detected many times. The J gene is TRBJ1-2, the V gene TRBV5-6; TRBD1 might be the D (6 bases). Germline CDR1 SGHDT, CDR2 YYEEEE. The CDR3 is 16 residues long. V was cut by 4 bases and J by 0 bases, with 16 bases left in between. The chain's CDR3 is CASSPGGPGANYGYTF. Here the CDR3 DNA reads TGTGCCAGCAGCCCGGGGGGGCCGGGAGCTAACTATGGCTACACCTTC.

This clonotype occurred many times. V gene TRBV6-6 combines with J gene TRBJ1-2, with D unresolved. CDR1 is MNHNY, CDR2 SVGAGI, per germline (reference sequence). The V gene lost 6 bases and the J gene lost 8 bases, with 10 bases spanning the gap. CDR3 length: 11 amino acids. CDR3 bases: TGTGCCAGCAGCCCGGCAGCAGGCTACACCTTC. It codes for CASSPAAGYTF.

In this sample, this clonotype turned up many times. The chain carries TRBV7-9 and TRBJ2-1; D might be TRBD2 (5 bases). Trimming removed 0 bases from V and 10 bases from J, with 13 bases in between. Germline V gene sequence: CDR1 SEHNR, CDR2 FQNEAQ (reference sequence). This CDR3 comprises 14 residues. CDR3 sequence reads: CASSLALVGDEQFF. The CDR3, as DNA: TGTGCCAGCAGCTTAGCTTTGGTGGGAGACGAGCAGTTCTTC.